The T cell receptor beta chain described here comes from a study of T cells in Graves' hyperthyroidism and ophthalmopathy. Study results and limitations: Ophthalmopathy was distinguished from stable hyperthyroidism by 13 V-J signatures.

With 5 bases clipped from V and 1 base from J, the junction kept 4 bases outside the gene matches. From germline, CDR1 is LNHNV and CDR2 YYDKDF (reference sequence). The CDR3 has 16 residues. As for this clonotype: Its antigen is still unknown.

Amplified TCR beta CDR3 regions derived from RNA transcripts. With the HTBI primer set, the TCR CDR3 went through a first round of RT-PCR. Using its own MiXCR run on the multiplex PCR reads, TCRdb lists one record per CDR3 protein. The top ten clones hold over 15% of a sample with about 770,000 distinct CDR3 sequences, around 20% of them seen once. The genes are TRBV15 and TRBJ2-5, with 13 bases that match TRBD2. The source material was blood. This receptor was identified in a woman in her forties or fifties with Graves' hyperthyroidism that later progressed to Graves' ophthalmopathy. The CDR3 DNA is TGTGCCACCAGCGGGAGACTAGCGGGGGGCCAAGAGACCCAGTACTTC. It specifies CATSGRLAGGQETQYF.